This TCR beta chain was sequenced in a study of T cells in Graves' hyperthyroidism and ophthalmopathy. Template material for amplifying TCR beta CDR3 regions consisted of RNA transcripts. Using the HTBI primer set, a first-round RT-PCR was run on the TCR CDR3. TCRdb used MiXCR to reprocess the multiplex PCR reads, holding one entry per CDR3 protein. The data contain 270,000 or so distinct CDR3 sequences, approximately 14% of them singletons. Per the germline V gene, CDR1 is LGHDT and CDR2 is YNNKEL (reference sequence). The CDR3 runs to 15 residues. Trimming stripped 1 base from V and 7 bases from J, with 16 bases between. This clonotype was detected ten times or more. Fresh peripheral blood, 10 ml, yielded the PBMCs.

Material for sequencing was blood. This sequence joins TRBV3-1 and TRBJ1-2; no reliable D call. The receptor comes from a woman aged 50 to 60 with Graves' hyperthyroidism that later progressed to Graves' ophthalmopathy. The CDR3 nucleotides are TGTGCCAGCAGCCAAGGGTGGGGAGGGTTTCTTGGCTACACCTTC. It codes for CASSQGWGGFLGYTF.